This T cell receptor (beta chain) was sequenced for a study of blood T cell repertoires in COVID-19. Whole-study context: PBMCs, B-cell-depleted T cells, or T cells provided the cDNA or gDNA that made up the material.

The CDR3 sequence is 14 residues long. Germline V gene sequence: CDR1 MDHEN, CDR2 SYDVKM. The V end was cut by 5 bases, the J end by 7 bases, with 15 bases between. Original processing notes: The authors estimated nucleated cell counts from reference gene primer amplification. Sequenced by immunoSEQ multiplex PCR; TCRdb stores in-frame clones only, minus some. The V and J calls and clone size are taken from that table; D and trimming were inferred from the DNA. The sample has 250,000 to 350,000 clones, 70% to 90% seen once. The chain joins TRBV28 to TRBJ1-5, with TRBD1 as a possible D gene (6 bases). The source is a woman in her thirties with active or convalescent COVID-19. Sequencing was carried out using peripheral blood. The CDR3 DNA is TGTGCCAGCAGTATACGACAGGCGGCCCAGCCCCAGCATTTT. Amino acids: CASSIRQAAQPQHF. Together with reference TRBV28 and TRBJ1-5, the CDR3 gives the full variable domain: DVKVTQSSRYLVKRTGEKVFLECVQDMDHENMFWYRQDPGLGLRLIYFSYDVKMKEKGDIPEGYSVSREKKERFSLILESASTNQTSMYLCASSIRQAAQPQHFGDGTRLSIL.